The clone carrying this T cell receptor beta chain has only one observation. V lost 1 base to trimming and J lost 3 bases, with 28 bases between them. From germline, CDR1 is DFQATT and CDR2 SNEGSKA (reference sequence). This CDR3 is built from 19 residues. The data were obtained in a study of T cells in Graves' hyperthyroidism and ophthalmopathy. Amplification of TCR beta CDR3 regions used RNA as the template. Researchers ran a first-round RT-PCR on the TCR CDR3 using the HTBI primer set. A single record per CDR3 protein comes from TCRdb applying MiXCR to the multiplex PCR reads. Seen here are hundreds of thousands of distinct CDR3 sequences, 15% to 18% observed once, and the top ten hold approximately 7.5%. Absence of ophthalmopathy progression within 18 months defined stable Graves' hyperthyroidism. Patients having uncontrolled infection, another autoimmune disease, pregnancy or lactation were not included. The authors obtained PBMCs from over 7.5 ml of fresh peripheral blood.

The gene calls are TRBV20-1 and TRBJ2-7; D might be TRBD2 (11 bases). The TCR was taken from a young woman with Graves' hyperthyroidism. Sequencing used blood. CDR3 in DNA: TGCAGTGCTAGAGCCGGGACAGGGGAGAAGGGACTAGCGGACTACGAGCAGTACTTC. It encodes CSARAGTGEKGLADYEQYF.